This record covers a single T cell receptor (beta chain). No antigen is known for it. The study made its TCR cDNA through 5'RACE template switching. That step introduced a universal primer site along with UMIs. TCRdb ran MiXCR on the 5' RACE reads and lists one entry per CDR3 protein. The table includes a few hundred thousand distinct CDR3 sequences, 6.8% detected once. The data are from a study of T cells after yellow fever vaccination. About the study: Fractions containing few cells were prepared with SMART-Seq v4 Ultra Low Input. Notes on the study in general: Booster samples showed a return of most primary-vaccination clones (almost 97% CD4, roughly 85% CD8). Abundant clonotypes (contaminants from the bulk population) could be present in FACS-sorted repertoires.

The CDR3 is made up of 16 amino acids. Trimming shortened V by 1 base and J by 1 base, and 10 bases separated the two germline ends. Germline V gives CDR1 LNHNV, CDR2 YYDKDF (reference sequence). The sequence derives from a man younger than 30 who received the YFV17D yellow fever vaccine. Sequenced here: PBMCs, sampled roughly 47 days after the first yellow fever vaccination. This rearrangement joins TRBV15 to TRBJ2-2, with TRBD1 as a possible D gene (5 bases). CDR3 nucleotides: TGTGCCACCAGCAGAGGGACAAGAAGGAACACCGGGGAGCTGTTTTTT. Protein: CATSRGTRRNTGELFF.